The rows below give T cell receptor beta chains drawn from one sample of a study of blood T cell repertoires in COVID-19. The assay was immunoSEQ multiplex PCR, and TCRdb's table has in-frame clones only and misses some. Of approximately 31,000 clones in the sample, around 90% are singletons; the top ten hold 13%. Material: peripheral blood. Source of these receptors: a man in his 70s with active COVID-19. Each CDR3 is given with its conserved first and last residue. The D gene is left open where the match is weak. The size entry is marked missing in some rows and otherwise reads once, few, many or a size class.

cdr3_nt,cdr3_aa,v_call,clone_size,j_call,d_call
TGCAGCGCCCTAAGGACTAGCGGGACCTACGAGCAGTACTTC,CSALRTSGTYEQYF,TRBV29-1,-,TRBJ2-7,TRBD2
TGTGCCAGCAGCGTAGCGGGGTTTCGGGAGACCCAGTACTTC,CASSVAGFRETQYF,TRBV9,few,TRBJ2-5,-
TGTGCCAGCAGCGACAGAAACACCATATATTTT,CASSDRNTIYF,TRBV9,-,TRBJ1-3,-
TGCGCCAGCAGCCAAGAGGGACTAGCGGGAGCCTACGAGCAGTACTTC,CASSQEGLAGAYEQYF,TRBV4-3,-,TRBJ2-7,TRBD2
TGTGCCAGCTCACCACCGTCGGCGCGGGGCCGCCTCCGAGAGACCCAGTACTTC,CASSPPSARGRLRETQYF,TRBV18,-,TRBJ2-5,-
TGTGCCAGCAGCTCCGGGACAGGGGTAAATGAGCAGTTCTTC,CASSSGTGVNEQFF,TRBV5-4,few,TRBJ2-1,TRBD1
TGTGCCAGCAGCCCGAGCGGGATCTTATCCTCCGGGCAGTTCTTC,CASSPSGILSSGQFF,TRBV7-9,-,TRBJ2-1,TRBD2
TGTGCTAGTGGTGTCGACAGGGGGGAGACCCAGTACTTC,CASGVDRGETQYF,TRBV12-5,-,TRBJ2-5,TRBD1
TGTGCCAGTAGTAACAGGGAAAGCAATCAGCCCCAGCATTTT,CASSNRESNQPQHF,TRBV19,-,TRBJ1-5,-
TGTGCCAGCAGAACGGGGGGGGCCAACGTCCTGACTTTC,CASRTGGANVLTF,TRBV5-8,-,TRBJ2-6,-
TGTGCCAGTCGGGGGGGACAGGGCAATTCACCCCTCCACTTT,CASRGGQGNSPLHF,TRBV6-6,-,TRBJ1-6,TRBD1
TGTGCCAGCAGTGAACTCCCCGCAGGGCAGCCCCAGCATTTT,CASSELPAGQPQHF,TRBV6-1,-,TRBJ1-5,-
TGTGCCAGCAGCCTCGGGGGAGGGCCCTACAATGAGCAGTTCTTC,CASSLGGGPYNEQFF,TRBV3-1/TRBV3-2,-,TRBJ2-1,TRBD2
TGTGCCAGCAGCCCACTCCCCTACAATGAGCAGTTCTTC,CASSPLPYNEQFF,TRBV7-8,-,TRBJ2-1,-
TGTGCCAGCAGACAGGGGAGCTCCTACAATGAGCAGTTCTTC,CASRQGSSYNEQFF,TRBV6-5,-,TRBJ2-1,TRBD1
TGTGCCAGCAGCCCTACCTTGACTAGCGGGAGTACAGATACGCAGTATTTT,CASSPTLTSGSTDTQYF,TRBV7-2,-,TRBJ2-3,TRBD2
TGTGCCAGCCTCCCCGACAGGGCTAACTATGGCTACACCTTC,CASLPDRANYGYTF,TRBV6-5,-,TRBJ1-2,TRBD1
TGTGCCACCTTGACTAGCAGGGAGACCCAGTACTTC,CATLTSRETQYF,TRBV7-9,-,TRBJ2-5,TRBD2